This TCR beta chain was captured in a study of blood T cells in healthy people across ages. Study-level points and caveats: Among long-lived donors, naive CD4+ cells were more numerous and diversity higher than in aged donors. CMV status of donors was not determined, possibly confounding expanded clonotype changes.

This clonotype was seen only a few times. Its antigen remains unknown. The CDR3 has 11 residues. V was cut by 4 bases and J by 4 bases, with 4 bases left in between. Germline V CDR1 and CDR2: LGHDT, YNNKEL (reference sequence). The second PCR ran about 6 to 12 cycles with a sample-barcoded 5' primer and J-beta primers. Any given sample supplied a minimum of 2.5 million CDR3-containing paired-end reads. One entry per CDR3 protein, called by TCRdb with MiXCR from the 5' RACE reads. The sample has around 790,000 distinct CDR3 sequences; around 45% are singletons. The extraction recovered at least 5 micrograms of total RNA per sample.

The clonotype was recovered from a man in his sixties in good health. This chain connects TRBV3-1 to TRBJ1-1; D gene ambiguous. Material for sequencing was blood. The CDR3 spells CASSRFTEAFF. In DNA, the CDR3 is TGTGCCAGCAGCCGATTCACTGAAGCTTTCTTT.